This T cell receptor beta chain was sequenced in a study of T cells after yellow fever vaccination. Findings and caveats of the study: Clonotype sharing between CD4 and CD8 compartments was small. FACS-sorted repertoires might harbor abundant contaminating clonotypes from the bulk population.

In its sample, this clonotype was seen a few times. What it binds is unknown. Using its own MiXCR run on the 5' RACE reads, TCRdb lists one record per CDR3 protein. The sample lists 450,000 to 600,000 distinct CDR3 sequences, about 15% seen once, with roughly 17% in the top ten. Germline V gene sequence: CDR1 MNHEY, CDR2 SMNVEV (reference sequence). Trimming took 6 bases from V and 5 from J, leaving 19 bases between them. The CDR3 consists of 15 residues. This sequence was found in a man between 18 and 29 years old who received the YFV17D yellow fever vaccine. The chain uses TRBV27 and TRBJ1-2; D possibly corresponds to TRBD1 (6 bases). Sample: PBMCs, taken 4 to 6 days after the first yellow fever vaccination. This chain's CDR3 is CASRGSTGLLYGYTF. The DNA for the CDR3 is TGTGCCAGCAGAGGGTCCACAGGGTTACTTTATGGCTACACCTTC.